Sequencing of this T cell receptor beta chain was carried out in a study of OX40 agonist ivuxolimab in advanced cancers. Study in general: Three partial responders included one hepatocellular carcinoma patient and two cutaneous melanoma patients.

Some clones are missing from TCRdb's copy, which holds only in-frame ones; the method was immunoSEQ multiplex PCR. This sample has tens of thousands of clones, with roughly nine tenths found just once. Comments on this clone: The junction departs from germline at one end; a sequencing error may be responsible.

The CDR3 is made up of 11 amino acids. Germline CDR1 MNHNY, CDR2 SVGAGI (reference sequence). Excluded were patients having autoimmune disease history or systemic immunosuppression. Source: CD4+ or CD8+ T cells sorted from blood, taken in a trial of the OX40 agonist ivuxolimab. The sequence was collected from an adult with an advanced solid tumor such as melanoma, head and neck, liver or kidney cancer. This sequence joins TRBV6-6 and TRBJ2-7; no clear D gene. CDR3 region: CASSNSYEQYF. The CDR3 region has the DNA TGTGCCAGCAGTAACTCCTACGAGCAGTACTTC.